These 30 T cell receptor beta chains share one sample of origin, sequenced in a study of blood T cell repertoires in COVID-19. Method: immunoSEQ multiplex PCR; TCRdb's copy keeps in-frame clones and lacks some. The repertoire holds just under 55,000 clones, 85% to 95% seen once, with roughly 3.9% in the top ten. Material for sequencing was peripheral blood. The source of these receptors is a man between 45 and 60 years old with acute or convalescent COVID-19.

V gene TRBV6-5 combines with J gene TRBJ2-1; D unclear. The CDR3 runs to 15 residues. V was pared by 4 bases and J by 4 bases, with 14 bases between. Germline assignment: CDR1 MNHEY and CDR2 SVGAGI. The CDR3 reads CASSSYPRSYNEQFF. For the CDR3, the DNA is TGTGCCAGCAGTTCTTACCCGCGGTCGTACAATGAGCAGTTCTTC.

The chain couples TRBV19 to TRBJ1-6, with 7 bases matching TRBD1. V lost 4 bases to trimming and J lost 0 bases; unmatched junction nucleotides: 3. Per the germline V gene, CDR1 is LNHDA and CDR2 is SQIVND (reference sequence). The CDR3 totals 16 residues. This chain's CDR3 is CASSKGQSSYNSPLHF. The DNA for the CDR3 is TGTGCCAGTAGTAAGGGACAGAGCTCCTATAATTCACCCCTCCACTTT. Full variable domain (remainder filled in from reference TRBV19 and TRBJ1-6): DGGITQSPKYLFRKEGQNVTLSCEQNLNHDAMYWYRQDPGQGLRLIYYSQIVNDFQKGDIAEGYSVSREKKESFPLTVTSAQKNPTAFYLCASSKGQSSYNSPLHFGNGTRLTVT.

The chain carries TRBV7-8 and TRBJ2-7; 8 positions match TRBD1. V was pared by 4 bases and J by 4 bases, with 12 bases of the junction left unmatched. The CDR3 contains 16 residues. In germline, CDR1 is SGHVS, CDR2 FQNEAQ. This CDR3 is CASSWEDRARGYEQYF. CDR3 sequence (DNA): TGTGCCAGCAGCTGGGAGGACAGGGCTCGGGGATACGAGCAGTACTTC.

This chain uses TRBV3-1 (or the pseudogene TRBV3-2) with TRBJ1-6; D remains unclear. CDR3 length: 16 amino acids. The germline gives CDR1 LGHDT, CDR2 YNNKEL (reference sequence). V was cut by 1 base and J by 8 bases, with 15 bases left in between. The CDR3 spells CASSQARPAGDSPLHF. In DNA form, the CDR3 reads TGTGCCAGCAGCCAAGCTCGACCCGCCGGGGATTCACCCCTCCACTTT.

V gene TRBV11-2 combines with J gene TRBJ2-3; TRBD2 aligns across 12 bases. Germline values: CDR1 SGHAT, CDR2 FQNNGV. J lost 2 bases, V lost 6 bases, and 6 bases had no gene match. The CDR3 consists of 16 residues. CDR3 in DNA: TGTGCCAGCAGGCCTCTAGCGGGAGGGGTCACAGATACGCAGTATTTT. This sequence encodes CASRPLAGGVTDTQYF.

This clone was recorded a few times. V is TRBV12-5 and J is TRBJ2-7; TRBD2 might be the D (5 bases). The CDR3 is 14 residues long. V shed 0 bases and J shed 3 bases, with 9 bases lying between them. From germline, CDR1 is LGHNT and CDR2 FRNRAP. CDR3 in DNA: TGTGCTAGTGGTTTGGTAGTGGAGGTCTACGAGCAGTACTTC. Translation: CASGLVVEVYEQYF.

In the case of this clone: A junction boundary mismatches the germline segment, possibly from a read error. This rearrangement joins TRBV10-1 to TRBJ2-1; D ambiguous. CDR1 WNHNN and CDR2 SYGVQD come from the germline V gene (reference sequence). This CDR3 has 14 residues. The CDR3: CASSELAQYTEQFF. The CDR3 DNA reads TGCGCCAGCAGTGAGTTGGCCCAATACACTGAGCAGTTCTTC.

The chain links TRBV2 to TRBJ2-5, with D possibly matching TRBD1 (6 bases). Germline V CDR1 and CDR2: SNHLY, FYNNEI. The CDR3 runs 16 residues. V was clipped by 7 bases and J by 1 base, with 19 bases between them. The CDR3 loop is CASIPGAGAFQETQYF. The DNA for the CDR3 is TGTGCCAGCATTCCAGGGGCAGGGGCCTTCCAAGAGACCCAGTACTTC.

The rearrangement links TRBV19 to TRBJ2-2; 15 bases agree with TRBD2. The CDR3 is 18 amino acids. V trimming: 7 bases; J trimming: 5 bases; junction bases outside the gene matches: 11. CDR1 is LNHDA, CDR2 SQIVND, per germline (reference sequence). The CDR3: CASKIRTSGRVTTGELFF. In DNA, the CDR3 is TGTGCCAGTAAGATCCGGACTAGCGGGAGGGTAACTACCGGGGAGCTGTTTTTT.

This chain joins TRBV6-4 and TRBJ2-2; TRBD1 agrees at 7 bases. The germline CDR1 and CDR2 sequences are MRHNA and SNTAGT. The CDR3 is 14 amino acids. V lost 1 base to trimming and J lost 7 bases; unmatched junction nucleotides: 3. The CDR3 sequence is CASSDLQGYGELFF. CDR3 bases: TGTGCCAGCAGTGACTTACAGGGGTACGGGGAGCTGTTTTTT.

This chain joins TRBV5-1 and TRBJ2-3; possibly TRBD1 for D (6 bases). V shed 4 bases and J shed 6 bases, with 15 bases lying between them. Germline V gene sequence: CDR1 SGHRS, CDR2 YFSETQ. This CDR3 region has 14 residues. The CDR3 here is CASSLGTRLDTQYF. CDR3 sequence (DNA): TGCGCCAGCAGCCTCGGGACACGGTTGGATACGCAGTATTTT.

The rearrangement uses TRBV6-1 and TRBJ1-1; no definite D call. Germline V gene sequence: CDR1 MNHNS, CDR2 SASEGT. Trimming left V 1 base short and J 4 bases short, with 13 bases between. The CDR3 consists of 15 residues. CDR3 nucleotides: TGTGCCAGCAGTGAAGGTTGGGGAGCGTTCACTGAAGCTTTCTTT. Protein product: CASSEGWGAFTEAFF.

This clone was observed once. DNA of the CDR3: TGTGCCAGTAGTGGGACTAGTGCCTACGAGCAGTACTTC. Translated, it gives CASSGTSAYEQYF. V usage is TRBV19 and J usage is TRBJ2-7; 8 bases align to TRBD2. The CDR3 runs 13 residues. Germline V gene lookup returns CDR1 LNHDA and CDR2 SQIVND (reference sequence). Trimming at V came to 5 bases and at J to 2 bases, leaving 2 bases not matched to a gene.

This rearrangement joins TRBV5-1 to TRBJ2-5, with TRBD2 as a possible D gene (6 bases). Germline values: CDR1 SGHRS, CDR2 YFSETQ. The CDR3 is made up of 13 amino acids. Between the trimmed V and J ends, which lost 6 bases and 2 bases, there was a span of 11 bases. The CDR3 sequence: CASNAGTQETQYF. For the CDR3, the DNA is TGCGCCAGCAACGCGGGAACACAAGAGACCCAGTACTTC.

CDR3 bases: TGCGCCAGCAGTGAGACCGGGACAGGGGGCCACAATGAGCAGTTCTTC. Encoded protein: CASSETGTGGHNEQFF. The rearrangement uses TRBV10-1 and TRBJ2-1; 12 bases are a match to TRBD1. CDR1 and CDR2 (germline): WNHNN, SYGVQD (reference sequence). With V trimmed by 2 bases and J by 5 bases, 4 bases remained unmatched. The CDR3 spans 16 residues.

This clone came up once. J is TRBJ2-2 and V is TRBV19, with unresolved D. The V gene lost 2 bases and the J gene lost 4 bases, with 14 bases spanning the gap. CDR3 length: 16 amino acids. The germline CDR1 and CDR2 sequences are LNHDA and SQIVND (reference sequence). CDR3 residues: CASSIQAGSATGELFF. CDR3 DNA sequence: TGTGCCAGTAGTATACAGGCCGGTTCGGCCACCGGGGAGCTGTTTTTT.

This chain uses TRBV6-5 with TRBJ2-3, with 8 nucleotides matching TRBD2. Losses at the gene ends were 6 bases for V and 5 bases for J; bases not matched to a gene: 10. Looked up from germline, CDR1 is MNHEY and CDR2 is SVGAGI. CDR3 length: 15 residues. CDR3 region: CASRLGLAPKDTQYF. CDR3 DNA: TGTGCCAGCAGGCTCGGACTAGCACCAAAAGATACGCAGTATTTT.

The gene calls are TRBV4-2 and TRBJ1-5; the match to TRBD1 covers 9 bases. Germline V gene sequence: CDR1 LGHNA, CDR2 YNFKEQ. Trimming removed 0 bases from V and 5 bases from J; junction bases left unmatched: 5. This CDR3 is 16 amino acids long. The CDR3 reads CASSQEPRDRDQPQHF. CDR3 nucleotides: TGTGCCAGCAGCCAAGAACCGCGGGACAGGGATCAGCCCCAGCATTTT.

The V call is TRBV3-1 (or the pseudogene TRBV3-2), the J call TRBJ1-2, with D possibly TRBD1 on 5 matching bases. Trimming shortened V by 3 bases and J by 0 bases, and 14 bases separated the two germline ends. The CDR3 extends over 16 amino acids. Germline V gives CDR1 LGHDT, CDR2 YNNKEL (reference sequence). The CDR3 DNA reads TGTGCCAGCAGCCACCGGGGGTCAGCAGCTAACTATGGCTACACCTTC. This encodes CASSHRGSAANYGYTF.

This chain uses TRBV5-6 with TRBJ2-1, with D tentatively TRBD2 (6 bases). Germline V CDR1 and CDR2: SGHDT, YYEEEE. The CDR3 runs to 16 residues. Deletions cut 3 bases from V and 7 bases from J, with 20 bases between. DNA for the CDR3: TGTGCCAGCAGCTCGACTGTTGCGGGGAGACCGAATGAGCAGTTCTTC. It translates to CASSSTVAGRPNEQFF.

The genes are TRBV3-1 (or the pseudogene TRBV3-2) and TRBJ1-1, with D possibly matching TRBD1 (6 bases). The V gene lost 4 bases and the J gene lost 0 bases, with 12 bases spanning the gap. Germline-derived CDR1 and CDR2 are LGHDT and YNNKEL (reference sequence). This CDR3 is 15 amino acids long. CDR3 sequence (DNA): TGTGCCAGCAGCCGGCCAGGGGCTCTGAACACTGAAGCTTTCTTT. Translation: CASSRPGALNTEAFF.

The gene calls are TRBV11-2 and TRBJ2-3, with a weak D call TRBD1 (6 bases). From germline, CDR1 is SGHAT and CDR2 FQNNGV. The ends were cut back, 5 bases at V and 4 bases at J, with 10 bases in the middle. The CDR3 is 13 amino acids. Here the CDR3 reads CASSPTGPDTQYF. CDR3 sequence (DNA): TGTGCCAGCAGCCCCACAGGGCCAGATACGCAGTATTTT.

The rearrangement uses TRBV27 and TRBJ2-1, with TRBD1 matching over 7 bases. This CDR3 comprises 16 residues. Germline V gene sequence: CDR1 MNHEY, CDR2 SMNVEV (reference sequence). Trimming at V came to 8 bases and at J to 6 bases, leaving 16 bases not matched to a gene. CDR3 residues: CASRRGWDSSSNEQFF. The CDR3 nucleotides read TGTGCCAGCCGCCGGGGTTGGGACAGTTCATCCAATGAGCAGTTCTTC.

The chain joins TRBV5-1 to TRBJ1-1, with D possibly matching TRBD1 (5 bases). Germline-derived CDR1 and CDR2 are SGHRS and YFSETQ. The CDR3 sequence is 15 residues long. V was pared by 0 bases and J by 4 bases, with 13 bases between. CDR3 sequence (DNA): TGCGCCAGCAGCTTGGATGGGGGGGAATCCACTGAAGCTTTCTTT. Protein product: CASSLDGGESTEAFF.

The genes are TRBV7-2 and TRBJ1-5; D unresolved. Germline assignment: CDR1 SGHTA and CDR2 FQGNSA. The V end lost 0 bases, the J end lost 5 bases, and 5 bases lay between the germline ends. CDR3 length: 13 residues. CDR3 sequence reads: CASSLARYQPQHF. The CDR3 coding sequence is TGTGCCAGCAGCTTAGCCCGGTATCAGCCCCAGCATTTT.

The count of this clone is one. The chain is built from TRBV5-1 and TRBJ2-5; D may be TRBD2 (6 bases). Germline assignment: CDR1 SGHRS and CDR2 YFSETQ. V was shortened by 2 bases and J by 1 base, with 12 bases between the two germline ends. This CDR3 spans 15 amino acids. This chain's CDR3 is CASSFTGEGQETQYF. The CDR3, as DNA: TGCGCCAGCAGCTTCACGGGAGAGGGCCAAGAGACCCAGTACTTC.

The rearrangement links TRBV18 to TRBJ2-3, with 7 positions matching TRBD2. With V trimmed by 2 bases and J by 0 bases, 8 bases remained unmatched. Germline V gene sequence: CDR1 KGHSH, CDR2 LQKENI. The CDR3 is 17 amino acids. CDR3 sequence reads: CASSPARAGPSTDTQYF. DNA for the CDR3: TGTGCCAGCTCACCAGCGCGAGCGGGACCCAGCACAGATACGCAGTATTTT.

The chain couples TRBV2 to TRBJ2-7; TRBD1 agrees at 10 bases. The CDR3 has 16 amino acids. J lost 5 bases, V lost 6 bases, and 13 bases had no gene match. CDR1 and CDR2 (germline): SNHLY, FYNNEI. The CDR3 DNA sequence: TGTGCCAGCAGCAAACTGGGACAGGGGTTTTCCAACGAGCAGTACTTC. Its translation is CASSKLGQGFSNEQYF.

This clone has only a few counts. The chain is built from TRBV5-1 and TRBJ2-5; D is possibly TRBD2 (5 bases). There are 16 residues in the CDR3. Looked up from germline, CDR1 is SGHRS and CDR2 is YFSETQ. Trimming took 0 bases from V and 1 from J, leaving 13 bases between them. The CDR3 nucleotides are TGCGCCAGCAGCTTGGGCGGGCGGGCACCCCAAGAGACCCAGTACTTC. Translating it yields CASSLGGRAPQETQYF.

The chain has TRBV5-4 and TRBJ2-1; 10 nucleotides align to TRBD2. The CDR3 consists of 15 residues. The V segment lost 4 bases and the J segment 4 bases; nucleotides outside the gene matches: 5. In germline, CDR1 is SGHNT, CDR2 YYREEE (reference sequence). In nucleotides, the CDR3 is TGTGCCAGCAGCATCGGTAGCGGGGGGTACAATGAGCAGTTCTTC. It specifies CASSIGSGGYNEQFF. The full variable domain, its missing parts supplied by reference TRBV5-4 and TRBJ2-1, is ETGVTQSPTHLIKTRGQQVTLRCSSQSGHNTVSWYQQALGQGPQFIFQYYREEENGRGNFPPRFSGLQFPNYSSELNVNALELDDSALYLCASSIGSGGYNEQFFGPGTRLTVL.